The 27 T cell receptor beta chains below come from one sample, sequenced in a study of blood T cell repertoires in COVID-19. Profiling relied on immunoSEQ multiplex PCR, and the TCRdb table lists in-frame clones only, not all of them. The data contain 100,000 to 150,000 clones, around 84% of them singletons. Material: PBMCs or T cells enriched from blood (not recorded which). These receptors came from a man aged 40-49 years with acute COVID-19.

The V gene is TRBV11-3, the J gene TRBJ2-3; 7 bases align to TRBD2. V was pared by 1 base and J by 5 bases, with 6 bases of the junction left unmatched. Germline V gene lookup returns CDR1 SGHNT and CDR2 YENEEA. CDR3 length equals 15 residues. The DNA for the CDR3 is TGTGCCAGCAGCTTAGCCAGTATAGCGGGAGATACGCAGTATTTT. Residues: CASSLASIAGDTQYF.

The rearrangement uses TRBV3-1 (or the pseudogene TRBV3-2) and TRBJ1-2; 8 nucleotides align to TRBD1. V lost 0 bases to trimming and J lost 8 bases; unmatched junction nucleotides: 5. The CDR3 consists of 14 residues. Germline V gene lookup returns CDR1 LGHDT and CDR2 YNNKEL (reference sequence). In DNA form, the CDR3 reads TGTGCCAGCAGCCAAGAATCCAGGGGGCAAGGCTACACCTTC. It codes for CASSQESRGQGYTF.

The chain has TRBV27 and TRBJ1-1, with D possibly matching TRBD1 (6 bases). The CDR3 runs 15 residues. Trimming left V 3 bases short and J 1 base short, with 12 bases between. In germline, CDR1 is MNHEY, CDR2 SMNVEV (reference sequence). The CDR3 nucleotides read TGTGCCAGCAGTTTGAAAGGGACACCGAACACTGAAGCTTTCTTT. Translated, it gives CASSLKGTPNTEAFF.

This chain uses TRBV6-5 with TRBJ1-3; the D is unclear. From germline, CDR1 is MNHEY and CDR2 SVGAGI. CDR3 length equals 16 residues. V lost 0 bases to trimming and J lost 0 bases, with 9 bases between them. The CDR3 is CASSYSLTSSGNTIYF. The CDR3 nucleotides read TGTGCCAGCAGTTACTCTCTCACCAGCTCTGGAAACACCATATATTTT.

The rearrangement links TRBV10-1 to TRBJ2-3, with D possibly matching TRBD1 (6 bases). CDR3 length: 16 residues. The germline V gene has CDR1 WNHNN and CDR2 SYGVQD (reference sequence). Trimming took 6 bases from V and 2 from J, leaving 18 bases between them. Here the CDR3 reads CASSADITGNTDTQYF. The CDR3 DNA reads TGCGCCAGCAGCGCCGATATTACAGGGAACACAGATACGCAGTATTTT.

CDR3 sequence reads: CATRDRGLSQPQHF. The CDR3 DNA reads TGTGCCACCCGGGACAGGGGGTTGTCACAGCCCCAGCATTTT. The chain uses TRBV24-1 and TRBJ1-5; 11 bases are shared with TRBD1. Germline trimming cut 9 bases from V and 7 bases from J; bases unmatched to any gene: 7. The CDR3 covers 14 residues. Germline V lookup: CDR1 KGHDR, CDR2 SFDVKD.

The CDR3 bases are TGTGCCAGCAGCCCCTCGAGGGCCGGGGCCAACGTCCTGACTTTC. Its protein is CASSPSRAGANVLTF. The chain uses TRBV3-1 (or the pseudogene TRBV3-2) and TRBJ2-6; maybe TRBD2 (5 bases). The length of the CDR3 is 15 residues. The V end lost 4 bases, the J end lost 4 bases, and 11 bases lay between the germline ends. Germline values: CDR1 LGHDT, CDR2 YNNKEL (reference sequence).

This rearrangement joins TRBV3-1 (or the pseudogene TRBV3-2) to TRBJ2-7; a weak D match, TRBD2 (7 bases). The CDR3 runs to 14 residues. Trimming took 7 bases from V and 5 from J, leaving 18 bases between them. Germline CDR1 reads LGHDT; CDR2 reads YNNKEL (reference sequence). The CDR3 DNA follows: TGTGCCAGCACCGCCAAGGGGGGGAGCAACGAGCAGTACTTC. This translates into CASTAKGGSNEQYF.

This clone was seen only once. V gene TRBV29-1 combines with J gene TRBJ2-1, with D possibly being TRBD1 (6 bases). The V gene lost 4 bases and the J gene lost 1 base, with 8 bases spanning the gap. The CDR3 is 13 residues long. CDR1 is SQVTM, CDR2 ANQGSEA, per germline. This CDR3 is CSVAGQSYNEQFF. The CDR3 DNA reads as TGCAGCGTTGCTGGACAGTCCTACAATGAGCAGTTCTTC.

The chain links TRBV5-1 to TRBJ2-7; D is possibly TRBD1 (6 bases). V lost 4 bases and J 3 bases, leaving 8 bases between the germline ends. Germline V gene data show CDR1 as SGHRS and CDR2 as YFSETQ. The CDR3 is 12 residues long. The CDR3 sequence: CASSPDSYEQYF. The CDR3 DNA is TGCGCCAGCAGCCCGGACAGCTACGAGCAGTACTTC.

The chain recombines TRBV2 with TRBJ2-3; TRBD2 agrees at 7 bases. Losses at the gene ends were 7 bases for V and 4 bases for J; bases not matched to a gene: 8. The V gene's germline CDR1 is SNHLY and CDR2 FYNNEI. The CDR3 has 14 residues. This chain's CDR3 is CASMGGVPPDTQYF. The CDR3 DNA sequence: TGTGCCAGCATGGGGGGGGTCCCCCCAGATACGCAGTATTTT.

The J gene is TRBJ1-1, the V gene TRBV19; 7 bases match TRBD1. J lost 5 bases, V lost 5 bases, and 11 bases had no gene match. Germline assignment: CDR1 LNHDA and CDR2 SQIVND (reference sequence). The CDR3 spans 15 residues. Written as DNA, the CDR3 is TGTGCCAGTAGTGATCAGGGGGATTATGAAACTGAAGCTTTCTTT. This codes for CASSDQGDYETEAFF.

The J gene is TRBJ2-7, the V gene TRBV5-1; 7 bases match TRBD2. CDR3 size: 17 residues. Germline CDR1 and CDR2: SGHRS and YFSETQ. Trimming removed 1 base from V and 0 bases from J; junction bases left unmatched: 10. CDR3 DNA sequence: TGCGCCAGCAGCTTGATATCCGGCGGGAGTGGCTCCTACGAGCAGTACTTC. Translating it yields CASSLISGGSGSYEQYF.

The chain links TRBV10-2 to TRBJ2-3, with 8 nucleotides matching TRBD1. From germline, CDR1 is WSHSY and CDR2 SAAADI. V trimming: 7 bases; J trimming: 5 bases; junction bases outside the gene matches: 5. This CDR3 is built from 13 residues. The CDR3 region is CASKLGQEDTQYF. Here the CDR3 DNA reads TGCGCCAGCAAATTGGGACAGGAAGATACGCAGTATTTT.

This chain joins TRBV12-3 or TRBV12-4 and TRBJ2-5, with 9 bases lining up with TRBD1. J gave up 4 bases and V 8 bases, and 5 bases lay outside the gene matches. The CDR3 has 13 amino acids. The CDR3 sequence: CASRLQGAETQYF. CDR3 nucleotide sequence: TGTGCCAGCCGATTACAGGGGGCAGAGACCCAGTACTTC.

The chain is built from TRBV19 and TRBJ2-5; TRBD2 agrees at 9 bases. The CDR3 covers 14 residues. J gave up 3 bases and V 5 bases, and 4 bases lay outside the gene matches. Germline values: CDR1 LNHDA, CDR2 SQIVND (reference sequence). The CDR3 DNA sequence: TGTGCCAGTAGTCCCCAGCGGGGGGAAGAGACCCAGTACTTC. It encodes CASSPQRGEETQYF.

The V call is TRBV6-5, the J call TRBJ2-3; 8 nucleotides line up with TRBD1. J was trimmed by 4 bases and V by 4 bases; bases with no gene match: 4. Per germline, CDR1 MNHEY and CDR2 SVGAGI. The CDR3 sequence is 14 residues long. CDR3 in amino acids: CASSSGQGSDTQYF. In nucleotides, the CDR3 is TGTGCCAGCAGTTCCGGACAGGGATCAGATACGCAGTATTTT.

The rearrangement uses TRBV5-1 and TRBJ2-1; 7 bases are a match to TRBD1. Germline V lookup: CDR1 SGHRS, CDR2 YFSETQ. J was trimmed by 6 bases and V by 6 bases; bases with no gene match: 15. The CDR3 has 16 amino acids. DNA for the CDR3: TGCGCCAGCATCTCGGGACAGTTACCAGGTGGCAATGAGCAGTTCTTC. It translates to CASISGQLPGGNEQFF. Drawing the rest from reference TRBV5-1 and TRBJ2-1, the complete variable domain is KAGVTQTPRYLIKTRGQQVTLSCSPISGHRSVSWYQQTPGQGLQFLFEYFSETQRNKGNFPGRFSGRQFSNSRSEMNVSTLELGDSALYLCASISGQLPGGNEQFFGPGTRLTVL.

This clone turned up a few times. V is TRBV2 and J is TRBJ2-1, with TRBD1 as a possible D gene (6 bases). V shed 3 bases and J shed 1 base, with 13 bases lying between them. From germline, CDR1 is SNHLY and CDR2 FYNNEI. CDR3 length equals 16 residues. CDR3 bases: TGTGCCAGCAGTGATCCCCTGGACAGTTCCTACAATGAGCAGTTCTTC. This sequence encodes CASSDPLDSSYNEQFF. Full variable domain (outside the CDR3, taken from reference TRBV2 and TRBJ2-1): EPEVTQTPSHQVTQMGQEVILRCVPISNHLYFYWYRQILGQKVEFLVSFYNNEISEKSEIFDDQFSVERPDGSNFTLKIRSTKLEDSAMYFCASSDPLDSSYNEQFFGPGTRLTVL.

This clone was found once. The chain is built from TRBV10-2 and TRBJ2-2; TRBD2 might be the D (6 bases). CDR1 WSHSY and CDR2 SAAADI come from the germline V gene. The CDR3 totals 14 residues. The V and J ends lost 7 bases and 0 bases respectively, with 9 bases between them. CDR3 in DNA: TGCGCCAGCATCGGAGGGACGAACACCGGGGAGCTGTTTTTT. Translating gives CASIGGTNTGELFF.

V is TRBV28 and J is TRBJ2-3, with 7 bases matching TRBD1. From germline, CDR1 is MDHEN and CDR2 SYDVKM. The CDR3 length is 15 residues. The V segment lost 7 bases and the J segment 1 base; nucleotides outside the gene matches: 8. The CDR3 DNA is TGTGCCAGCACCCTGAGACAGGGAGGCACAGATACGCAGTATTTT. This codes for CASTLRQGGTDTQYF.

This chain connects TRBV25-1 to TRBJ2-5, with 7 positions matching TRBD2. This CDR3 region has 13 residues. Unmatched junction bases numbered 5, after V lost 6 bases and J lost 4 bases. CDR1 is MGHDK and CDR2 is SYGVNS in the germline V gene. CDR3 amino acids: CASRGGSLETQYF. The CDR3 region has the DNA TGTGCCAGCAGGGGGGGGTCCCTAGAGACCCAGTACTTC.

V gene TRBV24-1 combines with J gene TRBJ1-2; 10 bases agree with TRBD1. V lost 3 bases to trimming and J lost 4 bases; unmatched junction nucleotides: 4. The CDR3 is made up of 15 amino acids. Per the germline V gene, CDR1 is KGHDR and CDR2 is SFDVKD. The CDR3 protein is CATSDAGQGIYGYTF. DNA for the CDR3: TGTGCCACCAGTGATGCGGGACAGGGGATCTATGGCTACACCTTC.

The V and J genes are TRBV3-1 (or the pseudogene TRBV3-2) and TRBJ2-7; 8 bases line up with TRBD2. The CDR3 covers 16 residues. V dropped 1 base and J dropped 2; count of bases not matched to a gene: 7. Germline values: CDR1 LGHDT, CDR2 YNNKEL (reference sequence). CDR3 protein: CASSQGISGIPYEQYF. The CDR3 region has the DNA TGTGCCAGCAGCCAAGGAATTAGCGGGATCCCCTACGAGCAGTACTTC.

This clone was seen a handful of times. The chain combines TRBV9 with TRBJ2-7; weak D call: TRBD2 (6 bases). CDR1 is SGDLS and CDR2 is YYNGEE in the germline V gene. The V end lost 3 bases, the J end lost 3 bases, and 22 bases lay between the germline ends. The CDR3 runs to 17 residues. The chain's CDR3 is CASSGRGGGDKIYEQYF. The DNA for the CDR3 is TGTGCCAGCAGCGGGAGGGGCGGCGGGGATAAAATCTACGAGCAGTACTTC.

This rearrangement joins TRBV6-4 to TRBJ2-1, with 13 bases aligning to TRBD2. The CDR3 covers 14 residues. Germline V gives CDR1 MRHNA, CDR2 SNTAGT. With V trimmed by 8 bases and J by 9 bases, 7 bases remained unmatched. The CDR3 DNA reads TGTGCCAGCGCGAGGACTAGCGGGAGCAGTGAGCAGTTCTTC. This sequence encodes CASARTSGSSEQFF.

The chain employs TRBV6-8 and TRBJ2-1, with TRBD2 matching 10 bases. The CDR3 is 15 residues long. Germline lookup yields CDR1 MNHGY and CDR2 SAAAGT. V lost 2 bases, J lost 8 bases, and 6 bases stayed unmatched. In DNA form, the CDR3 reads TGTGCCAGCAGTTACCGAGCGGGGGGGCCGCATGAGCAGTTCTTC. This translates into CASSYRAGGPHEQFF.